This T cell receptor (beta chain) was recovered during a study of Graves' ophthalmopathy and Graves' hyperthyroidism. Study information: Peripheral blood was gathered at first diagnosis, ahead of any treatment whatsoever. The study's findings and limits: Cross-validated, the 13-signature model showed 87.88%/81.08% sensitivity/specificity, and 80%/75% in the test set.

Exclusion applied to patients with other autoimmune diseases, uncontrolled infections, pregnancy or lactation. Diagnostic conclusions were grounded in clinical symptoms, serum thyroxine, TRAb, thyroid ultrasound and orbital computed tomography. The germline CDR1 and CDR2 sequences are DFQATT and SNEGSKA (reference sequence). The V end lost 0 bases, the J end lost 3 bases, and 15 bases lay between the germline ends. CDR3 length: 15 amino acids. Amplification of the TCR beta CDR3 regions used RNA transcripts (as template). Following a first-round RT-PCR that used HTBI primers, a second-round multiplex PCR was carried out. TCRdb re-called the multiplex PCR reads with MiXCR, one entry per CDR3 protein. Of about 740,000 distinct CDR3 sequences detected, roughly two fifths appear once; the ten largest clones hold around 40%. Regarding this clonotype: Its target is unknown.

Sequenced material: peripheral blood. The genes are TRBV20-1 and TRBJ2-7; D is uncertain. This receptor was taken from an adult man with Graves' ophthalmopathy. The CDR3 region is CSARDPELPGYEQYF. As DNA, the CDR3 is TGCAGTGCTAGAGATCCCGAGCTCCCGGGCTACGAGCAGTACTTC.